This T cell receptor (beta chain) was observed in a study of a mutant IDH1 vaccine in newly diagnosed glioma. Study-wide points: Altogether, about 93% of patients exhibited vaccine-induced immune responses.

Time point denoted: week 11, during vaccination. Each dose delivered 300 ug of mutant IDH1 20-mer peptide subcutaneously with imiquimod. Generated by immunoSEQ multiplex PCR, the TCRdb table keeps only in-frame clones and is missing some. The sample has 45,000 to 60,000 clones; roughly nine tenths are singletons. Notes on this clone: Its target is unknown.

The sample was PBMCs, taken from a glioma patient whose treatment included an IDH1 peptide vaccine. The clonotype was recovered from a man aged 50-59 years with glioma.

The CDR3 region has the DNA TGCGCCAGCAGCCCAGGACATGAGGGGGTTTACGAGCAGTACTTC. Translation: CASSPGHEGVYEQYF. V usage is TRBV5-1 and J usage is TRBJ2-7; tentatively, D is TRBD1 (6 bases). With 4 bases removed from V and 4 bases from J, the gap between germline ends came to 18 bases. This CDR3 has 15 amino acids. Germline CDR1 and CDR2: SGHRS and YFSETQ. Using reference TRBV5-1 and TRBJ2-7 for the parts outside the CDR3, the full variable domain is KAGVTQTPRYLIKTRGQQVTLSCSPISGHRSVSWYQQTPGQGLQFLFEYFSETQRNKGNFPGRFSGRQFSNSRSEMNVSTLELGDSALYLCASSPGHEGVYEQYFGPGTRLTVT.